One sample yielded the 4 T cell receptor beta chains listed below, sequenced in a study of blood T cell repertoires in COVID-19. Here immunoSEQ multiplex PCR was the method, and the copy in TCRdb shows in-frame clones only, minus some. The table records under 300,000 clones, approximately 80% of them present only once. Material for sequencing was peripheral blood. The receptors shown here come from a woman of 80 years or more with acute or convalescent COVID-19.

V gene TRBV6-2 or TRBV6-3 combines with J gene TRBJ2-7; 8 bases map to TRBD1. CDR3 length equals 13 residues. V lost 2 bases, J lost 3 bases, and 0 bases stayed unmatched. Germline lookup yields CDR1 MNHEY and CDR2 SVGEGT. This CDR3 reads CASSYGTGYEQYF. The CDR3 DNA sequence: TGTGCCAGCAGTTACGGGACAGGCTACGAGCAGTACTTC.

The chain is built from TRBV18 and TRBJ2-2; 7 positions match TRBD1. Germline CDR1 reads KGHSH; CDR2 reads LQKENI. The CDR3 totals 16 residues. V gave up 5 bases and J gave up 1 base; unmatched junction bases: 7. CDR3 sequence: CASSGLRTGNTGELFF. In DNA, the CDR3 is TGTGCCAGCTCAGGTTTGAGGACAGGGAACACCGGGGAGCTGTTTTTT.

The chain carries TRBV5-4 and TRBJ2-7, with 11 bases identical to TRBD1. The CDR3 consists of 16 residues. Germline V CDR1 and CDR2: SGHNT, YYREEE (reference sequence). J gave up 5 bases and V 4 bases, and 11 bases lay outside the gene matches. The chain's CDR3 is CASSTRTGGDVDEQYF. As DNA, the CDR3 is TGTGCCAGCAGCACCCGGACAGGGGGCGACGTCGACGAGCAGTACTTC.

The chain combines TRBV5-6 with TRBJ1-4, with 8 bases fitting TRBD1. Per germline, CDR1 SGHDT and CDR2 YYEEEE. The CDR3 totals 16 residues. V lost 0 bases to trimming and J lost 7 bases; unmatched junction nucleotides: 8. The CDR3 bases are TGTGCCAGCAGCTTGGGACAGGGGCGCCTGGCTGAAAAACTGTTTTTT. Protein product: CASSLGQGRLAEKLFF.